A selection of T cell receptor beta chains follows, all from one sample in a study of T cells after posttransplantation cyclophosphamide. Assay: immunoSEQ multiplex PCR; the TCRdb copy retains only in-frame clones and omits some. Counted here are 15,000 to 20,000 clones, roughly 84% occurring once; the ten biggest clones make up approximately 3.4%. The sequences come from PBMCs, collected after an allogeneic stem cell transplant with a calcineurin inhibitor and methotrexate. The receptors derive from a male patient aged 50 to 60 who received an allogeneic stem cell transplant from an unrelated donor, was CMV-positive, and had chronic GVHD only. Certain T cells may be donor cells from the graft. Both conserved end residues are part of each CDR3. The D gene is left open where the match is weak. Part of the rows lack a size; the others show once, few, many or a class for expanded clones.

size,D,J,V,CDR3,DNA
.,.,TRBJ2-1,TRBV4-1,CASSQDTLQRAYNEQFF,TGCGCCAGCAGCCAAGATACTTTGCAGAGGGCATACAATGAGCAGTTCTTC
.,.,TRBJ2-2,TRBV4-1,CASSHSAGVIGGELFF,TGCGCCAGCAGCCACTCGGCAGGGGTCATCGGCGGGGAGCTGTTTTTT
.,TRBD2,TRBJ2-7,TRBV5-5,CASSIGGGGREQYF,TGTGCCAGCAGCATCGGCGGGGGGGGCCGCGAGCAGTACTTC
.,.,TRBJ1-4,TRBV25-1,CASSDWPGLNEKLFF,TGTGCCAGCAGTGATTGGCCAGGGCTGAATGAAAAACTGTTTTTT
once,.,TRBJ2-1,TRBV7-3,CASSVTLYNEQFF,TGTGCCAGCAGCGTAACCCTTTACAATGAGCAGTTCTTC
.,TRBD1,TRBJ1-1,TRBV27,CASCLQGAAGGTEAFF,TGTGCCAGCTGTTTGCAGGGGGCGGCCGGGGGCACTGAAGCTTTCTTT
.,TRBD1,TRBJ1-1,TRBV7-9,CASSSGDRRAFF,TGTGCCAGCAGCTCGGGGGACAGGAGGGCTTTCTTT
.,.,TRBJ2-3,TRBV5-5,CASSQFTDTQYF,TGTGCCAGCAGCCAATTCACAGATACGCAGTATTTT
.,.,TRBJ2-3,TRBV6-1,CASRRRPTDTQYF,TGTGCCAGCCGGAGGAGGCCCACAGATACGCAGTATTTT
.,.,TRBJ1-1,TRBV7-9,CASSPRGGNTEAFF,TGTGCCAGCAGCCCTCGAGGAGGGAACACTGAAGCTTTCTTT
.,TRBD2,TRBJ2-1,TRBV7-9,CASSFSLAGVDEQFF,TGTGCCAGCAGCTTTAGTTTAGCGGGAGTAGATGAGCAGTTCTTC
.,.,TRBJ2-3,TRBV29-1,CSVEMQRRNTQYF,TGCAGCGTTGAGATGCAGAGGAGGAATACGCAGTATTTT
.,TRBD2,TRBJ2-7,TRBV4-1,CASSQGADLAGGNYEQYF,TGCGCCAGCAGCCAAGGCGCCGATCTAGCGGGGGGGAACTACGAGCAGTACTTC
few,TRBD1,TRBJ2-7,TRBV2,CASSEDRESDEQYF,TGTGCCAGCAGTGAGGACAGGGAAAGCGACGAGCAGTACTTC
once,TRBD1,TRBJ1-1,TRBV18,CASSLQGADTEAFF,TGTGCCAGCTCTCTACAGGGGGCGGACACTGAAGCTTTCTTT
.,.,TRBJ1-2,TRBV5-1,CASSLRGGDYGYTF,TGCGCCAGCAGCCTCCGCGGGGGGGACTACGGCTACACCTTC
.,.,TRBJ2-1,TRBV27,CASADRSWGNEQFF,TGTGCCAGCGCAGACAGGTCCTGGGGCAATGAGCAGTTCTTC
.,TRBD2,TRBJ2-7,TRBV6-1,CATYPILAGALEQYF,TGTGCCACATACCCGATACTAGCGGGGGCCCTTGAGCAGTACTTC
.,TRBD1,TRBJ2-5,TRBV10-3,CAISEGGQGFYQETQYF,TGTGCCATCAGTGAGGGGGGACAGGGCTTTTACCAAGAGACCCAGTACTTC
.,.,TRBJ1-2,TRBV7-8,CASSFLGGAEGYTF,TGTGCCAGCAGCTTCCTGGGGGGGGCAGAGGGCTACACCTTC
.,.,TRBJ1-1,TRBV5-1,CASSERGNTEAFF,TGCGCCAGCAGCGAGAGAGGGAACACTGAAGCTTTCTTT
once,TRBD1,TRBJ1-2,TRBV2,CASSDDRALYGYTF,TGTGCCAGCAGTGACGACAGGGCGCTTTATGGCTACACCTTC
few,.,TRBJ1-4,TRBV7-9,CASSDLGQFGKLFF,TGTGCCAGCAGCGACCTTGGACAGTTTGGGAAACTGTTTTTT
.,TRBD2,TRBJ2-7,TRBV11-3,CASSLASGRTYEQYF,TGTGCCAGCAGCTTAGCTAGCGGGAGGACCTACGAGCAGTACTTC
few,TRBD1,TRBJ2-1,TRBV19,CASNLVGQGNNEQFF,TGTGCCAGTAACCTGGTGGGACAGGGTAACAATGAGCAGTTCTTC
once,.,TRBJ2-1,TRBV29-1,CSAEGSSYNEQFF,TGCAGCGCGGAAGGGAGCTCCTACAATGAGCAGTTCTTC
.,TRBD2,TRBJ2-5,TRBV7-9,CASSQGTTPETQYF,TGTGCCAGCAGCCAAGGGACTACCCCAGAGACCCAGTACTTC
.,TRBD1,TRBJ1-2,TRBV11-2,CASSLIRTGIYGYTF,TGTGCCAGCAGCTTAATCCGGACAGGAATTTATGGCTACACCTTC
few,TRBD2,TRBJ2-7,TRBV7-6,CASKQSAASGSHEQYF,TGTGCCAGCAAACAGTCAGCGGCTAGCGGATCTCACGAGCAGTACTTC
.,TRBD1,TRBJ1-1,TRBV11-3,CASSLGISEGASFTEAFF,TGTGCCAGCAGCTTAGGAATCTCAGAGGGGGCGTCTTTCACTGAAGCTTTCTTT
.,TRBD1,TRBJ2-7,TRBV6-5,CASSRAGQGFREQYF,TGTGCCAGCAGCCGAGCGGGACAGGGTTTCAGGGAGCAGTACTTC
few,.,TRBJ1-5,TRBV6-6,CASSSQYQPQHF,TGTGCCAGCAGTTCCCAATATCAGCCCCAGCATTTT